This entry lists 16 T cell receptor beta chains sequenced from one sample in a study of cytomegalovirus exposure and HLA in healthy donors. Using immunoSEQ multiplex PCR, the repertoire was profiled, and TCRdb retains in-frame clones only, with some absent. The profile covers under 100,000 clones, with 95% to 98% appearing a single time and 0.78% taken by the ten largest. Sequencing was carried out using PBMCs. The receptors derive from a man aged 18 to 29 in good health and CMV-seronegative.

This rearrangement joins TRBV6-1 to TRBJ2-7; TRBD1 aligns across 11 bases. The CDR3 loop spans 14 amino acids. The V and J ends lost 6 bases and 3 bases, in that order; junction bases with no gene match: 4. Germline assignment: CDR1 MNHNS and CDR2 SASEGT. As DNA, the CDR3 is TGTGCCAGCAGCTGGGGGACAGGGGGCTACGAGCAGTACTTC. Residues: CASSWGTGGYEQYF.

This chain connects TRBV6-5 to TRBJ2-7, with 10 bases lining up with TRBD2. The CDR3 contains 15 residues. V was clipped by 5 bases and J by 0 bases; unmatched bases: 4. Per the germline V gene, CDR1 is MNHEY and CDR2 is SVGAGI. The CDR3 loop reads CASSRLAGDSYEQYV. In DNA, the CDR3 is TGTGCCAGCAGTCGTCTAGCGGGGGACTCCTACGAGCAGTACGTC.

The J gene is TRBJ1-3, the V gene TRBV6-6; 9 bases are shared with TRBD1. The CDR3 has 14 amino acids. Looked up from germline, CDR1 is MNHNY and CDR2 is SVGAGI (reference sequence). Trimming at V came to 6 bases and at J to 3 bases, leaving 3 bases not matched to a gene. CDR3 sequence reads: CASSEGQGGNTIYF. The CDR3 bases are TGTGCCAGCAGCGAGGGACAGGGTGGAAACACCATATATTTT.

This chain uses TRBV7-8 with TRBJ1-4; D remains unclear. CDR1 and CDR2 from the germline V gene are SGHVS and FQNEAQ. The V end lost 1 base, the J end lost 7 bases, and 10 bases lay between the germline ends. This CDR3 comprises 14 residues. DNA of the CDR3: TGTGCCAGCAGCTTAGGATCGGCGGGTGAAAAACTGTTTTTT. This encodes CASSLGSAGEKLFF.

This sequence joins TRBV5-1 and TRBJ2-1; 12 nucleotides line up with TRBD2. After removal of 5 bases from V and 2 bases from J, the junction contained 5 bases not matched to a gene. Germline V gene sequence: CDR1 SGHRS, CDR2 YFSETQ. The CDR3 is 16 amino acids. CDR3 in amino acids: CASRPTSGSTYNEQFF. CDR3 coding DNA: TGCGCCAGCAGACCGACTAGCGGGAGTACCTACAATGAGCAGTTCTTC.

CDR3 DNA: TGTGCCAGTGGACGGACTAGTGGCGGGGAGCAGTACGTC. Translated: CASGRTSGGEQYV. The chain couples TRBV19 to TRBJ2-7, with TRBD2 matching 7 bases. This CDR3 comprises 13 residues. Trimming cost V 8 bases and J 7 bases; bases outside gene matches: 11. Germline loops: CDR1 LNHDA, CDR2 SQIVND (reference sequence).

The chain combines TRBV12-5 with TRBJ2-7; TRBD2 might be the D (6 bases). The V gene lost 1 base and the J gene lost 9 bases, with 10 bases spanning the gap. Per germline, CDR1 LGHNT and CDR2 FRNRAP. This CDR3 region has 12 residues. This chain's CDR3 is CASGLETSRQYV. DNA of the CDR3: TGTGCTAGTGGTTTGGAGACTAGTCGGCAGTACGTC.

The chain recombines TRBV18 with TRBJ2-5, with 10 bases matching TRBD1. V shed 3 bases, J shed 1 base, and the junction held 5 bases outside the gene matches. CDR3 length: 16 amino acids. Germline CDR1 KGHSH, CDR2 LQKENI. The CDR3 spells CASSPRWTGGQETQYF. CDR3 coding DNA: TGTGCCAGCTCACCTCGATGGACAGGGGGCCAAGAGACCCAGTACTTC.

The chain employs TRBV6-1 and TRBJ1-5; TRBD1 matches 12 bases. J was trimmed by 3 bases and V by 3 bases; bases with no gene match: 3. Germline V gives CDR1 MNHNS, CDR2 SASEGT. The CDR3 consists of 16 residues. CDR3 nucleotides: TGTGCCAGCAGTGAGGGGACAGGGGGCTTCAATCAGCCCCAGCATTTT. This sequence encodes CASSEGTGGFNQPQHF.

The chain joins TRBV5-5 to TRBJ2-7; TRBD1 aligns across 8 bases. The germline V gene encodes CDR1 SGHKS and CDR2 YYEKEE (reference sequence). The CDR3 totals 18 residues. With 4 bases clipped from V and 0 bases from J, the junction kept 15 bases outside the gene matches. CDR3 in DNA: TGTGCCAGCAGCCCCCCTAAATACAGGGGGGAGAGCTCCTACGAGCAGTACGTC. It yields the protein CASSPPKYRGESSYEQYV.

This clone was picked up one time. The J gene is TRBJ1-1, the V gene TRBV27, with a weak D call TRBD1 (5 bases). Germline V gene data show CDR1 as MNHEY and CDR2 as SMNVEV (reference sequence). V was trimmed by 3 bases and J by 4 bases, leaving 15 bases between them. CDR3 length equals 15 residues. CDR3 amino acids: CASSLNPGGTTEAFF. For the CDR3, the DNA is TGTGCCAGCAGTTTGAATCCCGGGGGTACCACTGAAGCTTTCTTT.

This chain joins TRBV9 and TRBJ1-4; the match to TRBD1 covers 7 bases. J gave up 5 bases and V 4 bases, and 2 bases lay outside the gene matches. Germline assignment: CDR1 SGDLS and CDR2 YYNGEE. This CDR3 spans 13 amino acids. CDR3 in amino acids: CASSPGGNEKLFF. CDR3 DNA sequence: TGTGCCAGCAGCCCAGGGGGAAATGAAAAACTGTTTTTT. The complete variable domain, with remaining parts taken from reference TRBV9 and TRBJ1-4, reads DSGVTQTPKHLITATGQRVTLRCSPRSGDLSVYWYQQSLDQGLQFLIQYYNGEERAKGNILERFSAQQFPDLHSELNLSSLELGDSALYFCASSPGGNEKLFFGSGTQLSVL.

This clone was observed a handful of times. The rearrangement links TRBV6-5 to TRBJ2-7; D is perhaps TRBD1 (6 bases). CDR3 length: 14 amino acids. Germline V gene data show CDR1 as MNHEY and CDR2 as SVGAGI. V was clipped by 0 bases and J by 3 bases, with 9 bases between them. CDR3 nucleotide sequence: TGTGCCAGCAGTTACTCCTTAGGGGGCTACGAGCAGTACGTC. This sequence encodes CASSYSLGGYEQYV.

The CDR3 nucleotides are TGTGCCAGCAGCTCAACAGGGGGGAACAATCAGCCCCAGCATTTT. Residues: CASSSTGGNNQPQHF. This chain connects TRBV7-2 to TRBJ1-5; 8 bases are shared with TRBD1. The V gene's germline CDR1 is SGHTA and CDR2 FQGNSA. This CDR3 is built from 15 residues. J gave up 3 bases and V 4 bases, and 5 bases lay outside the gene matches.

The V gene is TRBV2, the J gene TRBJ2-3; TRBD2 matches 8 bases. CDR3 size: 14 residues. CDR1 and CDR2 (germline): SNHLY, FYNNEI. Unmatched junction bases numbered 13, after V lost 7 bases and J lost 10 bases. The CDR3 sequence: CASIRTSLPGAQYF. CDR3 nucleotides: TGTGCCAGCATAAGGACTAGCTTGCCGGGAGCGCAGTATTTT.

The rearrangement joins TRBV19 to TRBJ2-3, with a weak D call TRBD2 (6 bases). CDR3 length: 14 amino acids. V lost 3 bases and J lost 2, with 9 bases in between. Germline assignment: CDR1 LNHDA and CDR2 SQIVND (reference sequence). CDR3 coding DNA: TGTGCCAGTAGTATTGGCGGGAACACAGATACGCAGTATTTT. Residues: CASSIGGNTDTQYF.